The 32 T cell receptor beta chains reported below all come from one sample, sequenced in a study of blood T cell repertoires in COVID-19 (dated by TCRdb to 2020 to 2022). The library was generated by the immunoSEQ multiplex PCR assay. Entries here come from immuneACCESS through TCRdb and include only in-frame sequences with V and J called. Some clones fail to appear in such tables; in the studies checked, an unresolved V gene covers under half of the shortfall, and the cause of the remainder is unknown. This sample comprises about 150,000 clones, around 80% of them detected only once. The top ten clones comprise 7.3% of the sample. Sequencing was done on a sample of PBMCs or T cells enriched from blood (not recorded which). The receptor source for this set is a man in his fifties or sixties who had recovered from COVID-19.

This sequence joins TRBV6-5 and TRBJ2-7; 7 nucleotides match TRBD1. The junction had 7 bases not matched to a gene; V was cut back by 11 bases and J by 3 bases. CDR1 is MNHEY, CDR2 SVGAGI, per germline. The CDR3 extends over 12 amino acids. The CDR3 sequence: CASKGTDYEQYF. CDR3 nucleotides: TGTGCCTCCAAGGGGACAGACTACGAGCAGTACTTC.

The V gene is TRBV11-1, the J gene TRBJ2-1, with 9 bases that match TRBD1. Germline V gene sequence: CDR1 SGHAT, CDR2 FQDESV (reference sequence). The CDR3 contains 16 residues. The J segment lost 4 bases and the V segment lost 4 bases, leaving 8 bases of the junction unmatched. The DNA of the CDR3 is TGTGCCAGCAGCTCCCGGACAGGGGAAGCGTACAATGAGCAGTTCTTC. Protein: CASSSRTGEAYNEQFF.

The CDR3 spells CASSLVTSTGSNGYTF. CDR3 DNA sequence: TGCGCCAGCAGCTTGGTGACCAGCACAGGGAGCAATGGCTACACCTTC. The rearrangement joins TRBV5-1 to TRBJ1-2, with D possibly being TRBD1 (6 bases). The V and J ends lost 0 bases and 6 bases respectively, with 18 bases between them. From germline, CDR1 is SGHRS and CDR2 YFSETQ. The length of the CDR3 is 16 residues.

This clone was observed a handful of times. The chain joins TRBV2 to TRBJ2-2; 9 nucleotides line up with TRBD1. The trim removed 6 bases at V and 4 bases at J, leaving 0 bases unmatched. CDR3 size: 13 residues. Germline V gives CDR1 SNHLY, CDR2 FYNNEI. The CDR3 reads CASRGQGTGELFF. For the CDR3, the DNA is TGTGCCAGCAGGGGACAGGGCACCGGGGAGCTGTTTTTT.

V and J are TRBV6-6 and TRBJ2-3; D perhaps matches TRBD2 (5 bases). CDR3 length: 13 residues. Trimming took 0 bases from V and 5 from J, leaving 6 bases between them. CDR1 is MNHNY, CDR2 SVGAGI, per germline (reference sequence). The CDR3 reads CASSYSREDTQYF. Here the CDR3 DNA reads TGTGCCAGCAGTTACTCGAGGGAAGATACGCAGTATTTT.

The chain couples TRBV5-1 to TRBJ1-2; a possible D gene is TRBD1 (6 bases). The V gene's germline CDR1 is SGHRS and CDR2 YFSETQ. V dropped 3 bases and J dropped 2 bases, with 14 bases sitting between them. This CDR3 is built from 15 residues. This CDR3 is CASSSPAGGNYGYTF. As DNA, the CDR3 is TGCGCCAGCAGCTCCCCTGCGGGGGGCAACTATGGCTACACCTTC.

The chain links TRBV6-5 to TRBJ2-7, with D maybe TRBD1 (6 bases). V gave up 6 bases and J gave up 7 bases, with 13 bases separating them. Germline CDR1 is MNHEY and CDR2 is SVGAGI. The length of the CDR3 is 12 residues. Written as DNA, the CDR3 is TGTGCCAGCAGGACAGGTTATGGAGAGCAGTACTTC. This translates into CASRTGYGEQYF.

This clone was picked up one time. V usage is TRBV15 and J usage is TRBJ2-3; D is perhaps TRBD2 (7 bases). Germline CDR1 LNHNV, CDR2 YYDKDF (reference sequence). Trimming stripped 1 base from V and 5 bases from J, with 13 bases between. This CDR3 has 15 amino acids. The CDR3 protein is CATSRGRGAGDTQYF. The CDR3 coding sequence is TGTGCCACCAGCAGAGGCCGGGGGGCGGGAGATACGCAGTATTTT.

In this sample, this clone turned up a few times. Written as DNA, the CDR3 is TGTGCCACCTCGTCGGGACAGGGGGGAGAAAAACTGTTTTTT. It is translated as CATSSGQGGEKLFF. The rearrangement links TRBV19 to TRBJ1-4; 11 nucleotides align to TRBD1. Germline trimming cut 10 bases from V and 8 bases from J; bases unmatched to any gene: 9. Germline V gene sequence: CDR1 LNHDA, CDR2 SQIVND (reference sequence). The CDR3 loop spans 14 amino acids.

This rearrangement joins TRBV15 to TRBJ2-5, with a tentative D call TRBD1 (5 bases). V was trimmed by 0 bases and J by 5 bases, leaving 10 bases between them. The germline V gene has CDR1 LNHNV and CDR2 YYDKDF (reference sequence). The CDR3 has 14 residues. CDR3 bases: TGTGCCACCAGCAGAGACAGGGCTAGGGAGACCCAGTACTTC. It encodes CATSRDRARETQYF.

The chain carries TRBV19 and TRBJ1-1; a possible D gene is TRBD1 (6 bases). V was trimmed by 3 bases and J by 5 bases, leaving 16 bases between them. The CDR3 length is 15 residues. Germline V gene sequence: CDR1 LNHDA, CDR2 SQIVND (reference sequence). The CDR3 DNA is TGTGCCAGTAGTATGGGAACAGGGATAGGGACTGAAGCTTTCTTT. Protein product: CASSMGTGIGTEAFF.

The genes are TRBV7-8 and TRBJ1-4, with TRBD1 matching 8 bases. Trimming cost V 4 bases and J 0 bases; bases outside gene matches: 7. CDR1 SGHVS and CDR2 FQNEAQ come from the germline V gene. The CDR3 is made up of 17 amino acids. The CDR3 DNA follows: TGTGCCAGCAGCTCGGGACAGGTTAGAGCAACTAATGAAAAACTGTTTTTT. Its protein product is CASSSGQVRATNEKLFF.

The chain links TRBV24-1 to TRBJ2-2; TRBD1 matches at 7 bases. Germline CDR1 KGHDR, CDR2 SFDVKD. V lost 3 bases to trimming and J lost 3 bases; unmatched junction nucleotides: 3. This CDR3 region has 15 residues. The CDR3 here is CATSDGDSHTGELFF. The CDR3, as DNA: TGTGCCACCAGTGATGGGGACAGTCACACCGGGGAGCTGTTTTTT.

This clone was seen a few times. The chain links TRBV5-5 to TRBJ1-5, with 7 bases fitting TRBD1. CDR1 and CDR2 (germline): SGHKS, YYEKEE (reference sequence). The CDR3 totals 15 residues. The ends lost 0 bases at V and 4 bases at J; junction bases unmatched: 4. CDR3 in DNA: TGTGCCAGCAGCTTGGGACAGGGAGCAAATCAGCCCCAGCATTTT. Translated: CASSLGQGANQPQHF.

Comment on this clone: Germline and junction disagree at one end, which may indicate a read error. The CDR3 spells CASTLGLAGVPKNIQYF. For the CDR3, the DNA is TGTGCCAGCACCTTGGGACTAGCGGGAGTCCCTAAAAACATTCAGTACTTC. V and J are TRBV5-6 and TRBJ2-4; 14 bases fit TRBD2. This CDR3 has 17 amino acids. The germline gives CDR1 SGHDT, CDR2 YYEEEE.

V and J are TRBV7-9 and TRBJ1-1; 7 bases align to TRBD1. The junction had 12 bases not matched to a gene; V was cut back by 1 base and J by 7 bases. Germline CDR1 reads SEHNR; CDR2 reads FQNEAQ (reference sequence). The CDR3 has 16 residues. The CDR3 here is CASSLDKRTGLNEAFF. The DNA for the CDR3 is TGTGCCAGCAGCTTAGATAAAAGGACAGGCCTAAATGAAGCTTTCTTT. Full variable domain (remainder filled in from reference TRBV7-9 and TRBJ1-1): DTGVSQNPRHKITKRGQNVTFRCDPISEHNRLYWYRQTLGQGPEFLTYFQNEAQLEKSRLLSDRFSAERPKGSFSTLEIQRTEQGDSAMYLCASSLDKRTGLNEAFFGQGTRLTVV.

Only one count was recorded for this clone. The V call is TRBV5-1, the J call TRBJ1-5; D is unclear. The CDR3 runs to 15 residues. Trimming removed 1 base at V and 2 bases at J, with 10 bases between. Germline V gene data show CDR1 as SGHRS and CDR2 as YFSETQ. Here the CDR3 reads CASSLSGQGNQPQHF. The CDR3 nucleotides read TGCGCCAGCAGCTTGTCCGGCCAGGGCAATCAGCCCCAGCATTTT. The full variable domain, with the rest looked up from reference TRBV5-1 and TRBJ1-5, is KAGVTQTPRYLIKTRGQQVTLSCSPISGHRSVSWYQQTPGQGLQFLFEYFSETQRNKGNFPGRFSGRQFSNSRSEMNVSTLELGDSALYLCASSLSGQGNQPQHFGDGTRLSIL.

This clone appeared a single time. The chain has TRBV6-2 or TRBV6-3 and TRBJ2-6, with D possibly TRBD2 on 7 matching bases. Trimming took 4 bases from V and 2 from J, leaving 12 bases between them. Germline CDR1 MNHEY, CDR2 SVGEGT. This CDR3 contains 16 residues. The CDR3 DNA sequence: TGTGCCAGCAGTTGGGGGGGCAGCACTGGGGCCAACGTCCTGACTTTC. It translates to CASSWGGSTGANVLTF.

J is TRBJ1-2 and V is TRBV15; 10 bases are a match to TRBD1. Germline V gene data show CDR1 as LNHNV and CDR2 as YYDKDF (reference sequence). The junction had 3 bases not matched to a gene; V was cut back by 0 bases and J by 5 bases. This CDR3 spans 15 amino acids. The CDR3 DNA is TGTGCCACCAGCAGAGATCCGGGACAGGGGTATGGCTACACCTTC. This gives the protein CATSRDPGQGYGYTF. The full variable domain, with the rest looked up from reference TRBV15 and TRBJ1-2, is DAMVIQNPRYQVTQFGKPVTLSCSQTLNHNVMYWYQQKSSQAPKLLFHYYDKDFNNEADTPDNFQSRRPNTSFCFLDIRSPGLGDTAMYLCATSRDPGQGYGYTFGSGTRLTVV.

The chain carries TRBV15 and TRBJ2-3; 8 positions match TRBD1. This CDR3 is built from 16 residues. With V trimmed by 0 bases and J by 6 bases, 8 bases remained unmatched. Germline assignment: CDR1 LNHNV and CDR2 YYDKDF (reference sequence). The CDR3 loop reads CATSRDRVRGLDTQYF. The CDR3 coding sequence is TGTGCCACCAGCAGAGATCGGGTCAGGGGGCTGGATACGCAGTATTTT.

This chain links TRBV5-1 with TRBJ1-1, with 12 bases aligning to TRBD1. Germline values: CDR1 SGHRS, CDR2 YFSETQ. The CDR3 runs to 17 residues. The V gene end was trimmed by 4 bases and the J gene end by 2 bases; junction bases not matched to a gene: 9. The CDR3 here is CASSHRDRGLLNTEAFF. In nucleotides, the CDR3 is TGCGCCAGCAGCCACCGGGACAGGGGGCTTTTAAACACTGAAGCTTTCTTT.

The V and J genes are TRBV7-3 and TRBJ1-5; D is unresolved. V gave up 4 bases and J gave up 2 bases, with 9 bases separating them. The CDR3 has 14 amino acids. Germline assignment: CDR1 SGHTA and CDR2 FQGTGA. The CDR3 spells CASSSTYRNQPQHF. CDR3 coding DNA: TGTGCCAGCAGCTCCACCTATCGCAATCAGCCCCAGCATTTT. Based on the CDR3 plus reference TRBV7-3 and TRBJ1-5, the full variable domain is GAGVSQTPSNKVTEKGKYVELRCDPISGHTALYWYRQSLGQGPEFLIYFQGTGAADDSGLPNDRFFAVRPEGSVSTLKIQRTERGDSAVYLCASSSTYRNQPQHFGDGTRLSIL.

The rearrangement uses TRBV3-1 (or the pseudogene TRBV3-2) and TRBJ2-5; no definite D call. CDR1 and CDR2 (germline): LGHDT, YNNKEL (reference sequence). This CDR3 contains 13 residues. The V end lost 2 bases, the J end lost 3 bases, and 7 bases lay between the germline ends. CDR3 region: CASSQNPKETQYF. The DNA of the CDR3 is TGTGCCAGCAGCCAAAACCCTAAAGAGACCCAGTACTTC.

This clone was seen a few times. The gene calls are TRBV7-2 and TRBJ2-7; 7 positions agree with TRBD1. This CDR3 region has 14 residues. Germline CDR1 reads SGHTA; CDR2 reads FQGNSA. The trim removed 1 base at V and 2 bases at J, leaving 2 bases unmatched. The CDR3: CASSLGQGTYEQYF. CDR3 in DNA: TGTGCCAGCAGCTTAGGACAGGGTACCTACGAGCAGTACTTC.

The chain links TRBV2 to TRBJ1-1, with 8 bases fitting TRBD1. V lost 9 bases to trimming and J lost 4 bases; unmatched junction nucleotides: 7. Germline CDR1 reads SNHLY; CDR2 reads FYNNEI. The CDR3 contains 13 residues. Here the CDR3 reads CARQTGAGTEAFF. CDR3 bases: TGTGCCAGACAGACAGGGGCGGGCACTGAAGCTTTCTTT.

The genes are TRBV3-1 (or the pseudogene TRBV3-2) and TRBJ2-1; D not resolved. The CDR3 has 13 amino acids. V lost 2 bases and J 4 bases, leaving 6 bases between the germline ends. Germline V gives CDR1 LGHDT, CDR2 YNNKEL (reference sequence). CDR3 loop: CASSQLQYNEQFF. CDR3 bases: TGTGCCAGCAGCCAACTACAGTACAATGAGCAGTTCTTC.

This chain links TRBV3-1 (or the pseudogene TRBV3-2) with TRBJ1-1; 11 bases agree with TRBD1. V shed 4 bases and J 6 bases; nucleotides not matched to a gene: 10. This CDR3 is built from 16 residues. CDR1 and CDR2 from the germline V gene are LGHDT and YNNKEL (reference sequence). The CDR3 DNA sequence: TGTGCCAGCAGCCGCAGGGGACAGGGGGAATTTGCTGAAGCTTTCTTT. This sequence encodes CASSRRGQGEFAEAFF.

The chain links TRBV19 to TRBJ1-2; 10 bases align to TRBD1. The V segment lost 6 bases and the J segment 6 bases; nucleotides outside the gene matches: 4. In germline, CDR1 is LNHDA, CDR2 SQIVND (reference sequence). This CDR3 is 13 amino acids long. As DNA, the CDR3 is TGTGCCAGTAGGGGACAGGGGAATCATGGCTACACCTTC. The encoded protein is CASRGQGNHGYTF.

The chain carries TRBV7-8 and TRBJ2-3, with 12 nucleotides matching TRBD2. With V trimmed by 2 bases and J by 1 base, 7 bases remained unmatched. CDR1 is SGHVS, CDR2 FQNEAQ, per germline. This CDR3 is built from 18 residues. The CDR3 here is CASSLRTSGDPRTDTQYF. CDR3 sequence (DNA): TGTGCCAGCAGCTTACGGACTAGCGGGGACCCTCGCACAGATACGCAGTATTTT.

The chain couples TRBV12-3 or TRBV12-4 to TRBJ1-2, with 8 nucleotides matching TRBD1. The J segment lost 5 bases and the V segment lost 5 bases, leaving 4 bases of the junction unmatched. The CDR3 length is 13 residues. The CDR3 here is CASSRDRIYGYTF. Here the CDR3 DNA reads TGTGCCAGCAGTCGGGACAGGATATATGGCTACACCTTC.

This chain links TRBV10-2 with TRBJ2-3, with TRBD2 matching over 7 bases. Trimming removed 5 bases from V and 6 bases from J; junction bases left unmatched: 8. CDR1 WSHSY and CDR2 SAAADI come from the germline V gene. The CDR3 runs 14 residues. The CDR3 is CASSPRTRADTQYF. CDR3 nucleotide sequence: TGCGCCAGCAGTCCCCGGACTAGGGCGGATACGCAGTATTTT.

V gene TRBV4-2 combines with J gene TRBJ1-5, with TRBD1 as a possible D gene (5 bases). CDR3 size: 14 residues. In germline, CDR1 is LGHNA, CDR2 YNFKEQ. V lost 4 bases and J 2 bases, leaving 9 bases between the germline ends. CDR3 in DNA: TGTGCCAGCAGCCCAGTAGGGGGCAATCAGCCCCAGCATTTT. This translates into CASSPVGGNQPQHF.